Described below is a single T cell receptor beta chain sequence and its context. These data belong to a study of blood T cell repertoires in COVID-19. Looking at the study overall: COVID-19 samples, acute and convalescent, were from the United States, Italy and Spain.

The CDR3 is 12 residues long. Germline assignment: CDR1 SGHRS and CDR2 YFSETQ. The V and J ends lost 1 base and 10 bases respectively, with 12 bases between them. The repertoire was sequenced with immunoSEQ multiplex PCR; TCRdb's copy has only in-frame clones and lacks some. The sample includes 55,000 to 80,000 clones, 85% to 90% of them seen just once. Sequencing was carried out using peripheral blood. This TCR was sampled from a man aged 45-65 years with acute or convalescent COVID-19. The V and J genes are TRBV5-1 and TRBJ2-7, with D possibly matching TRBD1 (6 bases). The CDR3: CASSLSGQIQYF. The DNA of the CDR3 is TGCGCCAGCAGCTTGTCGGGACAAATACAGTACTTC.